The T cell receptor beta chain described here comes from a study of T cells in Graves' hyperthyroidism and ophthalmopathy. Trimming stripped 6 bases from V and 5 bases from J, with 11 bases between. Germline CDR1 reads MRHNA; CDR2 reads SNTAGT. The length of the CDR3 is 13 residues. This clonotype was observed at least ten times. TCR beta CDR3 regions were amplified from RNA. The study used the HTBI primer set for a first-round RT-PCR of the TCR CDR3. Via MiXCR, TCRdb re-called the multiplex PCR reads, giving one row per CDR3 protein. The table lists roughly 170,000 distinct CDR3 sequences, about a sixth of them singletons.

V gene TRBV6-4 combines with J gene TRBJ2-1; the D gene is possibly TRBD2 (6 bases). This TCR was sampled from a woman in her fifties or sixties with Graves' hyperthyroidism. The sequenced sample was blood. CDR3 coding DNA: TGTGCCAGCAGCCGGGACTCGAACAATGAGCAGTTCTTC. Residues: CASSRDSNNEQFF.